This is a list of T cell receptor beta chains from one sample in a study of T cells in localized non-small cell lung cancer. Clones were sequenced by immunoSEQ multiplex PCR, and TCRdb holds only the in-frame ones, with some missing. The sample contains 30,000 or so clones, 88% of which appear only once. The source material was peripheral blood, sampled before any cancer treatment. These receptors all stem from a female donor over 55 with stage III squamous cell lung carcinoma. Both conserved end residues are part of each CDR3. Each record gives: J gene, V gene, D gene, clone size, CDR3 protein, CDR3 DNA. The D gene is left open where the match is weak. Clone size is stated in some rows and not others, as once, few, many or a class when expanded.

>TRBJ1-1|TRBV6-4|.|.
CASSQGWGTEAFF
TGTGCCAGCAGTCAGGGGTGGGGCACTGAAGCTTTCTTT
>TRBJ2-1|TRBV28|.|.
CASSLVGQRAPYNEQFF
TGTGCCAGCAGTTTGGTGGGACAGCGGGCTCCCTACAATGAGCAGTTCTTC
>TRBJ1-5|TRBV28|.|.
CASRIRTVYSNQPQHF
TGTGCCAGCAGAATAAGGACAGTCTATAGCAATCAGCCCCAGCATTTT
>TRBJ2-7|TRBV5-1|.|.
CASSLLSLSYSYEQYF
TGCGCCAGCAGCTTGTTGAGTCTAAGCTACTCCTACGAGCAGTACTTC
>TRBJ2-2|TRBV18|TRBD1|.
CASSPQITTGQSGELFF
TGTGCCAGCTCACCACAAATCACGACAGGGCAATCCGGGGAGCTGTTTTTT
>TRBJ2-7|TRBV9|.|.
CASSPRDGKTYEQYF
TGTGCCAGCAGCCCCCGGGACGGAAAGACCTACGAGCAGTACTTC
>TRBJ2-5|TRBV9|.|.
CASSVGDTFFPGETQYF
TGTGCCAGCAGCGTGGGAGACACTTTCTTTCCAGGGGAGACCCAGTACTTC
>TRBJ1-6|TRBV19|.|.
CASSTLDTSYNSPLHF
TGTGCCAGTAGTACCTTGGACACCTCCTATAATTCACCCCTCCACTTT
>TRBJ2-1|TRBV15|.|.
CATSRDQGTFHEQFF
TGTGCCACCAGCAGAGATCAAGGGACCTTCCATGAGCAGTTCTTC
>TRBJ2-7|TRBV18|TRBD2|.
CASSSTSGRALEQYF
TGTGCCAGCTCATCGACTAGCGGGAGGGCCCTCGAGCAGTACTTC
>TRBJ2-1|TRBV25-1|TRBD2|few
CASSGPRGGRAAYNEQFF
TGTGCCAGCAGTGGGCCGAGAGGCGGGAGGGCCGCATACAATGAGCAGTTCTTC
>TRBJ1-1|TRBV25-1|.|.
CASSEQGLTTEAFF
TGTGCCAGCAGTGAACAGGGTTTGACGACTGAAGCTTTCTTT
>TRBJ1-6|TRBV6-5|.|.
CASSRTGLSNSPLHF
TGTGCCAGCAGTCGAACAGGGCTTAGTAATTCACCCCTCCACTTT
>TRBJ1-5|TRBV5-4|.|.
CASSPGGSNQPQHF
TGTGCCAGCAGTCCCGGCGGTAGCAATCAGCCCCAGCATTTT
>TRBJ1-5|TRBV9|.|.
CASSVSGSGPQHF
TGTGCCAGCAGCGTATCAGGCTCCGGCCCCCAGCATTTT
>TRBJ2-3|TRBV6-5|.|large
CASSWGSEADTQYF
TGTGCCAGCAGTTGGGGGAGTGAGGCAGATACGCAGTATTTT
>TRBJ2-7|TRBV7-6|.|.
CASSLDWSSYEQYF
TGTGCCAGCAGCTTAGATTGGTCCTCCTACGAGCAGTACTTC
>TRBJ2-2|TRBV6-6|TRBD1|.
CASSLGQGYTGELFF
TGTGCCAGCAGTTTGGGACAGGGTTACACCGGGGAGCTGTTTTTT
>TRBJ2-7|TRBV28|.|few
CASSLQHEQYF
TGTGCCAGCAGTCTCCAACACGAGCAGTACTTC
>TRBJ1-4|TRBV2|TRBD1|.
CASSDRDREKLFF
TGTGCCAGCAGCGACAGGGATAGGGAAAAACTGTTTTTT
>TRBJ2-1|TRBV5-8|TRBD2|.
CASSPLLAGHSYNEQFF
TGTGCCAGCAGCCCCCTTTTAGCGGGTCACTCCTACAATGAGCAGTTCTTC
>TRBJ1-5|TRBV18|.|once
CASSPSQGRTQPQHF
TGTGCCAGCTCACCAAGCCAGGGGAGGACTCAGCCCCAGCATTTT
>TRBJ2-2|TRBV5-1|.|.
CASSLGGTNTGELFF
TGCGCCAGCAGCTTGGGGGGTACGAACACCGGGGAGCTGTTTTTT
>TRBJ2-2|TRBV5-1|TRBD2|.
CASRPSGGVNTGELFF
TGCGCCAGCAGGCCTAGCGGGGGCGTAAACACCGGGGAGCTGTTTTTT
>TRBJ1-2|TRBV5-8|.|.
CASSYRDTDNYGYTF
TGTGCCAGCAGCTACCGGGACACGGATAACTATGGCTACACCTTC
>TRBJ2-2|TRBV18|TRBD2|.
CASSRREGNTGELFF
TGTGCCAGCTCACGGAGGGAGGGCAACACCGGGGAGCTGTTTTTT